This TCR beta chain was captured by sequencing in a study of blood T cells in healthy people across ages. Next came a second PCR, run for about 6 to 12 cycles, which used a sample-barcoded 5' primer along with a J-beta primer mix. TCRdb passed the 5' RACE reads through MiXCR, listing each CDR3 protein once. The sample records some 1.1 million distinct CDR3 sequences, 35% to 45% being singletons. CDR3 length: 15 amino acids. CDR1 and CDR2 from the germline V gene are MNHEY and SVGAGI. V dropped 0 bases and J dropped 10; count of bases not matched to a gene: 8. Material for sequencing was blood. The rearrangement links TRBV6-5 to TRBJ2-3; 9 nucleotides align to TRBD2. The sequence derives from a young man in good health. The CDR3, as DNA: TGTGCCAGCAGTTACTCGGGTAGCGGGAGAGAATCGCAGTATTTT. Protein: CASSYSGSGRESQYF.